This TCR beta chain was sequenced during a study of blood T cells in healthy people across ages. Through a sample-barcoded 5' primer and a J-beta primer mix, a second PCR was run for roughly 6 to 11 cycles. TCRdb fed the 5' RACE reads into MiXCR, producing one record per CDR3 protein. The table records almost 550,000 distinct CDR3 sequences, around 24% of them present only once. The CDR3 totals 13 residues. V gave up 0 bases and J gave up 5 bases, with 5 bases separating them. Germline V gene lookup returns CDR1 KGHDR and CDR2 SFDVKD. Details on this clonotype: What it recognizes is unknown.

Study-level findings and limits: Per million T cells, TCR beta diversity dropped roughly linearly as age increased. In long-lived donors, naive CD4+ cell counts and diversity exceeded those of aged donors. Total diversity from one million sequenced T cells was likely underestimated.

These sequences were also reported in another study, on T cells of mothers and their children. According to that study: Donation involved three healthy Caucasian mothers and the six children that they had.

The clonotype was recovered from a boy aged 5-17 years in good health. Sequenced input: blood. The V and J genes are TRBV24-1 and TRBJ2-3; no firm D call. This chain's CDR3 is CATSDLFVDTQYF. DNA for the CDR3: TGTGCCACCAGTGATTTGTTCGTAGATACGCAGTATTTT.